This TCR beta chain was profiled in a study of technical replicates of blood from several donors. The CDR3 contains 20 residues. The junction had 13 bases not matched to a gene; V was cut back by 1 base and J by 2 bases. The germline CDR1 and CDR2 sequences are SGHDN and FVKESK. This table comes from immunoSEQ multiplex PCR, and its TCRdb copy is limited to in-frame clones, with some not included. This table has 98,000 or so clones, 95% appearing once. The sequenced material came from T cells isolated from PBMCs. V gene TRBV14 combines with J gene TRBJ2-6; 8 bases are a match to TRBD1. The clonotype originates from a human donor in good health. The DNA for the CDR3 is TGTGCCAGCAGCCAAGGTTTTGGCAGGGGGCGCGTAACTGGGGCCAACGTCCTGACTTTC. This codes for CASSQGFGRGRVTGANVLTF.